Below, 13 T cell receptor beta chains from the same sample are listed, as sequenced in a study of blood T cell repertoires in COVID-19. Produced via immunoSEQ multiplex PCR; TCRdb's table is partial and in-frame only. The table records 400,000 to 500,000 clones, roughly 85% of them present only once. The sequenced sample was peripheral blood. The receptor set was obtained from a woman under 40 with active or convalescent COVID-19.

This chain links TRBV6-5 with TRBJ1-4; D unclear. This CDR3 is built from 14 residues. Trimming stripped 2 bases from V and 4 bases from J, with 8 bases between. Per germline, CDR1 MNHEY and CDR2 SVGAGI. The CDR3 region has the DNA TGTGCCAGCAGTTACCCGGAGGATAATGAAAAACTGTTTTTT. Its translation: CASSYPEDNEKLFF.

As for this clone: This same CDR3 is encoded by further DNA sequences in the sample. J is TRBJ2-5 and V is TRBV20-1; D is possibly TRBD1 (6 bases). The CDR3 is 13 residues long. Germline assignment: CDR1 DFQATT and CDR2 SNEGSKA (reference sequence). V lost 3 bases and J lost 2, with 10 bases in between. The CDR3 bases are TGCAGTGCTAGTCGAACAGGGCAAGAGACCCAGTACTTC. It yields the protein CSASRTGQETQYF.

This clone was seen only once. The chain combines TRBV6-5 with TRBJ2-2; 10 positions agree with TRBD2. The CDR3 spans 15 residues. Germline assignment: CDR1 MNHEY and CDR2 SVGAGI. Germline trimming cut 5 bases from V and 6 bases from J; bases unmatched to any gene: 6. Written as DNA, the CDR3 is TGTGCCAGCAGTCCCCGCCTAGCGGGAGCCGGGGAGCTGTTTTTT. Its translation: CASSPRLAGAGELFF.

This chain uses TRBV13 with TRBJ2-3, with 10 bases fitting TRBD2. The germline V gene encodes CDR1 PRHDT and CDR2 FYEKMQ (reference sequence). After removal of 0 bases from V and 0 bases from J, the junction contained 6 bases not matched to a gene. The CDR3 loop spans 18 amino acids. CDR3 coding DNA: TGTGCCAGCAGCTTAGGGCTAGCGGGAGTTCCTAGCACAGATACGCAGTATTTT. It specifies CASSLGLAGVPSTDTQYF. Looking up the rest from reference TRBV13 and TRBJ2-3 gives the full variable domain: AAGVIQSPRHLIKEKRETATLKCYPIPRHDTVYWYQQGPGQDPQFLISFYEKMQSDKGSIPDRFSAQQFSDYHSELNMSSLELGDSALYFCASSLGLAGVPSTDTQYFGPGTRLTVL.

The CDR3 region has the DNA TGCGCCAGCAGTGGGAGCGTGCGGGAGACCCAGTACTTC. Translating gives CASSGSVRETQYF. The gene calls are TRBV10-2 and TRBJ2-5; D uncertain. V was cut by 4 bases and J by 5 bases, with 11 bases left in between. CDR1 WSHSY and CDR2 SAAADI come from the germline V gene. This CDR3 contains 13 residues.

This clone was found once. The V and J genes are TRBV25-1 and TRBJ2-3, with D tentatively TRBD1 (6 bases). V was shortened by 7 bases and J by 6 bases, with 17 bases between the two germline ends. This CDR3 is 14 amino acids long. CDR1 and CDR2 (germline): MGHDK, SYGVNS. The CDR3 protein is CASKGTLQGDTQYF. The CDR3 DNA follows: TGTGCCAGCAAAGGGACACTTCAAGGGGATACGCAGTATTTT. Combining the CDR3 with reference TRBV25-1 and TRBJ2-3 gives the whole variable domain EADIYQTPRYLVIGTGKKITLECSQTMGHDKMYWYQQDPGMELHLIHYSYGVNSTEKGDLSSESTVSRIRTEHFPLTLESARPSHTSQYLCASKGTLQGDTQYFGPGTRLTVL.

The chain joins TRBV7-9 to TRBJ2-7, with 9 bases that match TRBD1. The trim removed 5 bases at V and 2 bases at J, leaving 4 bases unmatched. The CDR3 has 14 amino acids. CDR1 SEHNR and CDR2 FQNEAQ come from the germline V gene (reference sequence). The CDR3 sequence is CASSRDRGAYEQYF. The CDR3 DNA sequence: TGTGCCAGCAGCCGTGACAGGGGGGCCTACGAGCAGTACTTC.

The V gene is TRBV18, the J gene TRBJ2-4; weak D call: TRBD2 (5 bases). CDR1 and CDR2 from the germline V gene are KGHSH and LQKENI. V was shortened by 0 bases and J by 3 bases, with 6 bases between the two germline ends. The CDR3 extends over 14 amino acids. This chain's CDR3 is CASSPPGVKNIQYF. CDR3 DNA: TGTGCCAGCTCACCACCGGGAGTCAAAAACATTCAGTACTTC.

This clone was recorded only once. The rearrangement links TRBV4-1 to TRBJ2-7, with a weak D call TRBD1 (5 bases). V lost 1 base and J lost 0, with 10 bases in between. Germline CDR1 MGHRA, CDR2 YSYEKL. The CDR3 length is 15 residues. CDR3 bases: TGCGCCAGCAGCCAAGGAGCAGGGAACTCCTACGAGCAGTACTTC. Its translation is CASSQGAGNSYEQYF.

V gene TRBV30 combines with J gene TRBJ1-2; D is perhaps TRBD1 (6 bases). Germline V gene lookup returns CDR1 GTSNPN and CDR2 SVGIG (reference sequence). The CDR3 is 14 residues long. The ends were cut back, 0 bases at V and 4 bases at J, with 12 bases in the middle. The DNA for the CDR3 is TGTGCCTGGAGTGTACTAGACAGGTTCTATGGCTACACCTTC. Encoded protein: CAWSVLDRFYGYTF. The full variable domain, in which reference TRBV30 and TRBJ1-2 provide the parts outside the CDR3, is SQTIHQWPATLVQPVGSPLSLECTVEGTSNPNLYWYRQAAGRGLQLLFYSVGIGQISSEVPQNLSASRPQDRQFILSSKKLLLSDSGFYLCAWSVLDRFYGYTFGSGTRLTVV.

This clone has more than one count but fewer than ten. The chain combines TRBV19 with TRBJ1-5, with a tentative D call TRBD1 (6 bases). The V gene's germline CDR1 is LNHDA and CDR2 SQIVND (reference sequence). Trimming removed 5 bases from V and 0 bases from J, with 14 bases in between. The CDR3 loop spans 16 amino acids. CDR3 residues: CASSEGGVYSNQPQHF. The CDR3 DNA reads as TGTGCCAGTAGTGAGGGGGGGGTGTATAGCAATCAGCCCCAGCATTTT.

This chain joins TRBV2 and TRBJ1-5; D is possibly TRBD1 (6 bases). V shed 5 bases and J shed 7 bases, with 15 bases lying between them. The CDR3 contains 14 residues. CDR1 and CDR2 (germline): SNHLY, FYNNEI. The CDR3, as DNA: TGTGCCAGCAGTATAACGACAGGCAGACAGCCCCAGCATTTT. Its translation: CASSITTGRQPQHF. Together with reference TRBV2 and TRBJ1-5, the CDR3 gives the full variable domain: EPEVTQTPSHQVTQMGQEVILRCVPISNHLYFYWYRQILGQKVEFLVSFYNNEISEKSEIFDDQFSVERPDGSNFTLKIRSTKLEDSAMYFCASSITTGRQPQHFGDGTRLSIL.

V is TRBV19 and J is TRBJ2-3, with D possibly being TRBD2 (5 bases). This CDR3 region has 12 residues. Germline CDR1 reads LNHDA; CDR2 reads SQIVND (reference sequence). Trimming removed 8 bases at V and 3 bases at J, with 9 bases between. The CDR3 DNA follows: TGTGCCAGTGCAAGCGGTACAGATACGCAGTATTTT. Its translation: CASASGTDTQYF.